This entry lists 8 T cell receptor beta chains sequenced from one sample in a study of CD8+ T cells in alopecia areata. Extraction and reverse transcription of RNA yielded cDNA as the sequencing template. Libraries were prepared by immunoSEQ multiplex PCR; TCRdb keeps only in-frame clonotypes and omits some of them. The sample shows under 350,000 clones, roughly 60% of them seen only once. Treatment noted: oral pan-JAK inhibitor, 5-10 mg twice daily. The source was CD4+ T cells sorted from blood, collected at week 24, from a patient treated with tofacitinib. The receptors here all came from a human donor with alopecia areata.

This clone was observed a handful of times. The CDR3 loop is CASSADRDRGSPLHF. CDR3 DNA: TGTGCCAGCAGCGCCGACAGGGATCGAGGTTCACCCCTCCACTTT. The chain combines TRBV9 with TRBJ1-6; TRBD1 agrees at 7 bases. The V gene's germline CDR1 is SGDLS and CDR2 YYNGEE. V lost 3 bases, J lost 9 bases, and 9 bases stayed unmatched. The CDR3 has 15 amino acids. Looking up the rest from reference TRBV9 and TRBJ1-6 gives the full variable domain: DSGVTQTPKHLITATGQRVTLRCSPRSGDLSVYWYQQSLDQGLQFLIQYYNGEERAKGNILERFSAQQFPDLHSELNLSSLELGDSALYFCASSADRDRGSPLHFGNGTRLTVT.

The genes are TRBV4-2 and TRBJ1-2; 7 bases are a match to TRBD1. V was clipped by 6 bases and J by 4 bases; unmatched bases: 11. Germline CDR1 reads LGHNA; CDR2 reads YNFKEQ. This CDR3 has 15 residues. Here the CDR3 DNA reads TGTGCCAGCAGGTACGGACAGGCGCTCCTCTATGGCTACACCTTC. This sequence encodes CASRYGQALLYGYTF.

This clone was detected only a few times. The chain uses TRBV29-1 and TRBJ2-2; D gene uncertain. The CDR3 totals 14 residues. V dropped 4 bases and J dropped 2 bases, with 11 bases sitting between them. The germline gives CDR1 SQVTM, CDR2 ANQGSEA. CDR3 bases: TGCAGCGTTGTCTGGCCGTTCAACACCGGGGAGCTGTTTTTT. It encodes CSVVWPFNTGELFF.

This chain joins TRBV5-1 and TRBJ2-7; 12 bases match TRBD2. The V gene's germline CDR1 is SGHRS and CDR2 YFSETQ. CDR3 length equals 15 residues. With 5 bases clipped from V and 3 bases from J, the junction kept 6 bases outside the gene matches. The CDR3, as DNA: TGCGCCAGCAGTCGCACTAGCGGGGGGAGCTACGAGCAGTACTTC. This translates into CASSRTSGGSYEQYF.

The genes are TRBV2 and TRBJ1-4; D is unclear. Germline V gives CDR1 SNHLY, CDR2 FYNNEI. This CDR3 comprises 11 residues. The V end lost 4 bases, the J end lost 7 bases, and 4 bases lay between the germline ends. The CDR3 loop reads CASSGSEKLFF. CDR3 nucleotide sequence: TGTGCCAGCAGTGGAAGTGAAAAACTGTTTTTT.

This clone was recorded many times. The J gene is TRBJ2-5, the V gene TRBV29-1; TRBD2 matches 11 bases. V shed 4 bases, J shed 5 bases, and the junction held 6 bases outside the gene matches. Germline CDR1 reads SQVTM; CDR2 reads ANQGSEA. The CDR3 totals 14 residues. DNA of the CDR3: TGCAGCGTTGCGCCTAGCGGGGGGCGCGAGACCCAGTACTTC. Encoded protein: CSVAPSGGRETQYF. Combining the CDR3 with reference TRBV29-1 and TRBJ2-5 gives the whole variable domain SAVISQKPSRDICQRGTSLTIQCQVDSQVTMMFWYRQQPGQSLTLIATANQGSEATYESGFVIDKFPISRPNLTFSTLTVSNMSPEDSSIYLCSVAPSGGRETQYFGPGTRLLVL.

The chain is built from TRBV11-2 and TRBJ2-1; no firm D call. This CDR3 has 13 amino acids. The germline gives CDR1 SGHAT, CDR2 FQNNGV. Trimming removed 4 bases from V and 4 bases from J, with 8 bases in between. The CDR3 sequence: CASSSYSYNEQFF. The CDR3 bases are TGTGCCAGCAGCTCTTATTCTTACAATGAGCAGTTCTTC.

The chain is built from TRBV28 and TRBJ2-3, with D unclear. The ends were cut back, 7 bases at V and 1 base at J, with 9 bases in the middle. The CDR3 is 13 amino acids. Germline loops: CDR1 MDHEN, CDR2 SYDVKM. The CDR3 DNA is TGTGCCAGCACCCCGGTGGGCACAGATACGCAGTATTTT. Translation gives CASTPVGTDTQYF.